This record looks at one T cell receptor beta chain sequence and its context. The V gene's germline CDR1 is SGHRS and CDR2 YFSETQ. With 3 bases removed from V and 12 bases from J, the gap between germline ends came to 19 bases. The CDR3 has 13 amino acids. TCRbeta library preparation incorporated unique molecular identifiers. TCRdb recomputed calls from the PCR reads with MiXCR, one row per CDR3 protein. The profile shows a few hundred thousand distinct CDR3 sequences, about 17% of them singletons. This sample stems from a study of T-cell reconstitution after alpha-beta-depleted transplantation in children.

The sample consisted of PBMCs from the stem cell graft donor, taken from the stem cell graft. The V and J genes are TRBV5-1 and TRBJ2-7; no clear D gene. This receptor was identified in a human donor who donated a stem cell graft to a child with acute lymphoblastic leukemia. Here the CDR3 DNA reads TGCGCCAGCAGCTCACTCAGGTCCCTACGATGGTACTTC. Protein product: CASSSLRSLRWYF.